These T cell receptor beta chains were read from a single sample in a study of T cells expressing NK-cell markers. TCRdb reprocessed the 5' RACE reads, with one entry per CDR3 protein and no DNA. Recorded for this sample: a few hundred thousand distinct CDR3 sequences. The sequenced material came from blood T cells: a sorted CD56 or NKG2C T cell subset, CD4+ or CD8+ T cells, or bulk PBMC T cells (not recorded which). These receptors were taken from a man aged 18 to 30 in good health. Each CDR3 is given with its conserved first and last residue. Each record gives: clone size, J gene, V gene, CDR3 protein. Only part of the rows carry a size: once, few, many, or a class if the clone is expanded.

>NA|TRBJ2-3|TRBV20-1
CSAGLDYSDTQYF
>NA|TRBJ2-5|TRBV10-3
CAISESRATQYF
>NA|TRBJ2-5|TRBV20-1
CSASPPGLPTRETQYF
>NA|TRBJ2-1|TRBV6-5
CASSSLAGTYNEQFF
>NA|TRBJ2-3|TRBV20-1
CSAIGAGGTADTQYF
>NA|TRBJ1-2|TRBV27
CASSMAGGAGSYGYTF
>NA|TRBJ2-7|TRBV25-1
CASSEVRGRPYEQYF
>NA|TRBJ2-2|TRBV24-1
CATSDLKRAGELFF
>NA|TRBJ2-3|TRBV7-8
CASRPNTGSDTQYF
>NA|TRBJ2-3|TRBV10-3
CAISESRQPTDTQYF
>NA|TRBJ2-6|TRBV6-1
CACGRSGANVLTF
>NA|TRBJ2-2|TRBV5-4
CASSLAGLAGGTGELFF
>medium-sized|TRBJ2-5|TRBV20-1
CSAHAGRGKETQYF
>NA|TRBJ2-3|TRBV6-5
CASSFSTLLDTQYF
>NA|TRBJ2-1|TRBV12-3/TRBV12-4
CASSFGRAIAYNEQFF
>NA|TRBJ2-3|TRBV5-6
CASSRTSGSWTDTQYF
>NA|TRBJ2-1|TRBV5-1
CASRSEGQLNEQFF
>NA|TRBJ2-5|TRBV20-1
CSANYRVGGVLETQYF
>NA|TRBJ2-5|TRBV4-3
CASSQDSGQARETQYF
>NA|TRBJ2-3|TRBV4-2
CASSQKQGRTDTQYF
>NA|TRBJ2-1|TRBV7-2
CASSLARTSGIGTYNEQFF
>NA|TRBJ2-1|TRBV20-1
CSASIPSGIINEQFF
>NA|TRBJ1-5|TRBV28
CASSLGSSGNQPQHF
>NA|TRBJ1-2|TRBV7-8
CASSSPTGLYPGYTF
>NA|TRBJ1-4|TRBV12-3/TRBV12-4
CASSFTGTGVGEKLFF
>NA|TRBJ1-6|TRBV6-5
CASSLTPADSPLHF
>NA|TRBJ1-4|TRBV4-2
CASSQTSAGKNEKLFF